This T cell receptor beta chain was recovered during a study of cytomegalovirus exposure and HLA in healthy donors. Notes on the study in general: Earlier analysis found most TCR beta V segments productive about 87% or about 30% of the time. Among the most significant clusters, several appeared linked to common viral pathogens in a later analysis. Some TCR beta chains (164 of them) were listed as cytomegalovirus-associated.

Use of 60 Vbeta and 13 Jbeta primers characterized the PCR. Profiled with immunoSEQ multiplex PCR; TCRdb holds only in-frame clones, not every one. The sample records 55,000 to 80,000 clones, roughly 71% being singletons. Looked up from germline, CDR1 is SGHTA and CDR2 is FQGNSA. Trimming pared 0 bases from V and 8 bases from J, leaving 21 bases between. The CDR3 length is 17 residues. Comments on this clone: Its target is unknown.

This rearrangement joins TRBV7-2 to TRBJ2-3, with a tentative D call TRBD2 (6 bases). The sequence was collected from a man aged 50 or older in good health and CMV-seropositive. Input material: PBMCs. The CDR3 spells CASSLAQGGAGVGTQYF. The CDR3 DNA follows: TGTGCCAGCAGCTTAGCCCAAGGAGGAGCGGGTGTGGGTACGCAGTATTTT.